The rows below give T cell receptor beta chains drawn from one sample of a study of shared clonotypes between healthy human individuals. The table came from immunoSEQ multiplex PCR; TCRdb's copy has only in-frame clones and leaves some out. This table holds under 1,900,000 clones, about 98.5% found once. Sequencing used naive CD4+ T cells sorted from blood. Source of these receptors: a man aged 25 to 45 in good health. CDR3s leave out the opening cysteine and the closing phenylalanine or tryptophan.

v_gene: TRBV30
j_gene: TRBJ1-1
CDR3aa: AWSVLLKGRGLTEAF

v_gene: TRBV5-1
j_gene: TRBJ1-4
CDR3aa: ASSLMGVGEKLF

v_gene: TRBV5-4
j_gene: TRBJ2-3
CDR3aa: ASSGAGGTGTQY

v_gene: TRBV11-2
j_gene: TRBJ2-5
CDR3aa: ASSLIRWAGGETQY

v_gene: TRBV28
j_gene: TRBJ2-2
CDR3aa: ASSFSRVDTGELF

v_gene: TRBV5-8
j_gene: TRBJ1-2
CDR3aa: ASSLTGTVQANYGYT

v_gene: TRBV18
j_gene: TRBJ2-2
CDR3aa: ASSPRNRGKRSGELF

v_gene: TRBV5-5
j_gene: TRBJ2-3
CDR3aa: ASSSKILLAEGTLSQY

v_gene: TRBV19
j_gene: TRBJ2-3
CDR3aa: ASSRTISGRNTDTQY

v_gene: TRBV18
j_gene: TRBJ1-5
CDR3aa: ASSSTGDQPQH

v_gene: TRBV30
j_gene: TRBJ2-1
CDR3aa: ASPGRANEQF

v_gene: TRBV7-9
j_gene: TRBJ2-3
CDR3aa: ASSLGLSFQY

v_gene: TRBV6-1
j_gene: TRBJ2-3
CDR3aa: AAMRGGSADTQY

v_gene: TRBV29-1
j_gene: TRBJ2-1
CDR3aa: SVEITAFNEQF

v_gene: TRBV7-3
j_gene: TRBJ2-7
CDR3aa: ASSPGRNYEQY

v_gene: TRBV28
j_gene: TRBJ1-5
CDR3aa: ASSSGSWGNQPQH

v_gene: TRBV15
j_gene: TRBJ2-7
CDR3aa: ATSTRGRLAGGLTYEQY

v_gene: TRBV28
j_gene: TRBJ2-2
CDR3aa: ASSYPGVAENTGELF

v_gene: TRBV13
j_gene: TRBJ2-3
CDR3aa: AGQVIQADTQY

v_gene: TRBV7-8
j_gene: TRBJ2-5
CDR3aa: ASSSNRDLGETQY

v_gene: TRBV28
j_gene: TRBJ2-7
CDR3aa: ASSQLLLALPYEQY

v_gene: TRBV5-1
j_gene: TRBJ1-3
CDR3aa: ASSARAGNTIY

v_gene: TRBV2
j_gene: TRBJ2-2
CDR3aa: ASSLPPTGPGELF

v_gene: TRBV7-2
j_gene: TRBJ2-1
CDR3aa: ASSLGLGLGYNEQF

v_gene: TRBV2
j_gene: TRBJ2-5
CDR3aa: ASSGGVRETQY

v_gene: TRBV19
j_gene: TRBJ2-1
CDR3aa: ASSQIRDSIHNEQF